This T cell receptor (beta chain) was retrieved from a study of blood T cell repertoires in COVID-19. Study background: Sample material is recorded as cDNA or gDNA derived from T cells, B-cell-depleted T cells, or PBMCs.

The CDR3 has 12 residues. The ends lost 4 bases at V and 5 bases at J; junction bases unmatched: 3. Germline CDR1 reads SGHRS; CDR2 reads YFSETQ. Some clones are missing from TCRdb's copy, which holds only in-frame ones; the method was immunoSEQ multiplex PCR. The data contain 100,000 to 150,000 clones, 75% to 90% of them singletons. Seattle's cohort entered during active infection and was followed longitudinally. The chain couples TRBV5-1 to TRBJ2-7, with TRBD1 matching over 7 bases. The source of this sequence is a woman of 80 years or more with COVID-19, enrolled during active disease. Sequencing input: peripheral blood. The CDR3 is CASSRDRDEQYF. The CDR3 DNA reads TGCGCCAGCAGCCGCGACAGGGACGAGCAGTACTTC.